This T cell receptor beta chain was obtained from a study of blood T cell repertoires in COVID-19. Study details: The United States, Italy and Spain provided the acute and convalescent COVID-19 samples. The cDNA or gDNA used as material had been derived from T cells, B-cell-depleted T cells, or PBMCs.

The CDR3 extends over 16 amino acids. CDR1 is MGHRA, CDR2 YSYEKL, per germline. After removal of 1 base from V and 9 bases from J, the junction contained 9 bases not matched to a gene. The authors' processing: Estimation of nucleated cell counts relied on the amplification of reference gene primers. Clones were sequenced by immunoSEQ multiplex PCR, and TCRdb holds only the in-frame ones, with some missing. The DNA was the basis for D and trimming; V, J and clone size are from that table. Of nearly 100,000 clones in the sample, about 88% were seen once. The sequencing sample was made of peripheral blood. V is TRBV4-1 and J is TRBJ2-1, with 10 bases identical to TRBD2. The receptor's source is an older man with acute or convalescent COVID-19. The CDR3 loop reads CASSQGVLAGAGEQFF. CDR3 sequence (DNA): TGCGCCAGCAGCCAAGGAGTGCTAGCGGGAGCAGGTGAGCAGTTCTTC.